Listed below are T cell receptor beta chains from one sample, sequenced in a study of type 1 regulatory T cells. One entry per CDR3 protein results from TCRdb running MiXCR on the reads. The sample holds 80,000 to 100,000 distinct CDR3 sequences, 30% to 35% seen once. The sequencing input was CD4+ T cells, either the whole sample or a sorted fraction (not recorded which). The receptors derive from a human donor in good health. The CDR3 runs from the conserved cysteine through the conserved F or W.

j_call v_call cdr3_aa
TRBJ2-7 TRBV7-2 CASSNTGGYEQYF
TRBJ1-2 TRBV6-5 CASSLTGRDGYTF
TRBJ2-1 TRBV2 CASRITRLMVNEQFF
TRBJ1-1 TRBV20-1 CSPPGTENTEAFF
TRBJ2-2 TRBV2 CVSGTANTGELFF
TRBJ1-5 TRBV15 CATSRDVYSGPQHF
TRBJ2-2 TRBV7-9 CASSLERQLATGELFF
TRBJ2-2 TRBV2 CASSPRTGTGELFF
TRBJ2-7 TRBV6-5 CASSSLPYEQYF
TRBJ1-1 TRBV20-1 CSAQDRGMENTEAFF
TRBJ2-3 TRBV3-1 CASSKGALAGVYDTQYF
TRBJ2-4 TRBV20-1 CSAARQGAGKNIQYF
TRBJ1-1 TRBV29-1 CSVEAGWDTEAFF
TRBJ2-2 TRBV18 CASSLTGGGNTGELFF
TRBJ2-1 TRBV19 CASSKSESSYNEQFF
TRBJ1-4 TRBV10-3 CAISDGLGRPEREKLFF
TRBJ2-7 TRBV4-1 CASSQGHGYEQYF
TRBJ2-1 TRBV6-1 CASTFWTSGVNEQFF
TRBJ2-1 TRBV6-5 CASSSRGTSGEQFF
TRBJ2-1 TRBV20-1 CSAKPIAEVSSYNEQFF
TRBJ2-2 TRBV20-1 CSAPRSGRARAGELFF
TRBJ2-2 TRBV7-8 CASSLDGARATGELFF
TRBJ2-7 TRBV7-6 CASSFSGRSRYEQYF
TRBJ1-4 TRBV12-3/TRBV12-4 CASRQGQGWEKLFF
TRBJ2-3 TRBV20-1 CSATPGGVTDTQYF
TRBJ2-1 TRBV20-1 CSARDGRVPSLHNEQFF
TRBJ2-1 TRBV14 CASSQLTGSSYNEQFF
TRBJ2-1 TRBV23-1 CASSYELSGSNEQFF
TRBJ2-3 TRBV14 CASGQVPGTSTDTQYF
TRBJ2-4 TRBV7-8 CASRGRRGAKNIQYF
TRBJ2-5 TRBV29-1 CSVSSAGQETQYF
TRBJ2-3 TRBV12-3/TRBV12-4 CASSRGLRDTQYF
TRBJ2-7 TRBV5-5 CASSLFVSINEQYF
TRBJ2-1 TRBV7-9 CASRPDREDKFF
TRBJ2-1 TRBV7-6 CASSLLWEGLYNEQFF
TRBJ2-2 TRBV5-4 CASSLDPGGELFF
TRBJ2-1 TRBV3-1 CASGLAGVNEQFF
TRBJ2-1 TRBV7-9 CASSPTGTSGSFSSYNEQFF
TRBJ2-1 TRBV7-9 CASNDPPTSGRAMEQFF
TRBJ2-3 TRBV7-2 CASSVYRGHGDTQYF
TRBJ2-7 TRBV4-1 CASSQGGGRSYEQYF
TRBJ2-6 TRBV7-9 CVSSLGQGRTGANVLTF
TRBJ1-2 TRBV12-3/TRBV12-4 CASRLNDGNYGYTF
TRBJ1-5 TRBV29-1 CSVERGEGQPQHF
TRBJ1-2 TRBV27 CATHVGGSHSYGYTF
TRBJ1-2 TRBV19 CASSTSGLANYGYTF
TRBJ2-1 TRBV20-1 CSARKINEQFF
TRBJ2-1 TRBV6-1 CASRGRTGYNEQFF
TRBJ1-1 TRBV20-1 CSAVGQSNTEAFF
TRBJ2-1 TRBV20-1 CSAEGDGYNEQFF
TRBJ2-2 TRBV20-1 CSAPGEVATGELFF
TRBJ1-4 TRBV4-1 CASSILESEKLFF
TRBJ2-7 TRBV5-8 CASSEGLAGVGEQYF
TRBJ2-5 TRBV2 CASTGRGRSQETQYF
TRBJ1-5 TRBV27 CASSLFRGNQPQHF
TRBJ2-7 TRBV7-9 CASSAGDNSGYEQYF
TRBJ2-1 TRBV5-1 CASSFGGHQAAEQFF
TRBJ2-6 TRBV30 CAWSAGNSGANVLTF